The 9 T cell receptor beta chains in this list originate from one sample, sequenced in a study of human versus mouse CDR3 diversity and MHC coevolution. Assay: immunoSEQ multiplex PCR; the TCRdb copy retains only in-frame clones and omits some. The table has tens of thousands of clones, 85% to 95% seen once; the top ten hold approximately 20%. The sample consisted of naive CD4+ T cells from blood. This sample's subset: CD45RO-negative CD62L-positive naive CD4 T cells. These receptors all stem from a person aged 55 to 75 in good health.

The rearrangement links TRBV18 to TRBJ2-1; weak D call: TRBD1 (6 bases). The ends were cut back, 4 bases at V and 6 bases at J, with 16 bases in the middle. Per the germline V gene, CDR1 is KGHSH and CDR2 is LQKENI. The CDR3 runs to 15 residues. CDR3 in DNA: TGTGCCAGCTCACGGCGACAGGCCTTGTTCAATGAGCAGTTCTTC. Translated, it gives CASSRRQALFNEQFF.

The rearrangement joins TRBV27 to TRBJ1-2; 10 nucleotides agree with TRBD1. The CDR3 extends over 13 amino acids. Germline V gives CDR1 MNHEY, CDR2 SMNVEV (reference sequence). The J segment lost 8 bases and the V segment lost 6 bases, leaving 6 bases of the junction unmatched. The CDR3, as DNA: TGTGCCAGCAGACAGACAGGGGGCGCGGGCTACACCTTC. It is translated as CASRQTGGAGYTF.

The V gene is TRBV18, the J gene TRBJ2-7; 11 bases match TRBD2. Germline V gene sequence: CDR1 KGHSH, CDR2 LQKENI. The CDR3 has 17 residues. V shed 5 bases and J 5 bases; nucleotides not matched to a gene: 14. The CDR3 sequence: CASSSSGRAVILHEQYF. The CDR3 bases are TGTGCCAGCTCAAGTAGCGGGAGGGCCGTCATTTTGCACGAGCAGTACTTC.

The J gene is TRBJ1-1, the V gene TRBV6-5, with 7 bases identical to TRBD1. V was pared by 6 bases and J by 4 bases, with 11 bases of the junction left unmatched. This CDR3 is built from 15 residues. Germline CDR1 is MNHEY and CDR2 is SVGAGI. The DNA of the CDR3 is TGTGCCAGCAGGGACGACCGAACAGGGGCCACTGAAGCTTTCTTT. Protein product: CASRDDRTGATEAFF.

J is TRBJ1-1 and V is TRBV5-1, with 8 bases identical to TRBD1. The CDR3 has 14 residues. Germline CDR1 is SGHRS and CDR2 is YFSETQ. After removal of 4 bases from V and 1 base from J, the junction contained 3 bases not matched to a gene. The CDR3 DNA reads TGCGCCAGCAGCACAGGGGGAGGGAACACTGAAGCTTTCTTT. Its translation is CASSTGGGNTEAFF.

The count of this clone is one. The gene calls are TRBV7-2 and TRBJ1-1; D remains ambiguous. The V and J ends lost 2 bases and 8 bases respectively, with 12 bases between them. The CDR3 totals 13 residues. Germline V gives CDR1 SGHTA, CDR2 FQGNSA. In DNA, the CDR3 is TGTGCCAGCAGCTTATTTAACACAGCCGAAGCTTTCTTT. Its protein product is CASSLFNTAEAFF.

This chain joins TRBV4-2 and TRBJ2-3; possibly TRBD2 for D (5 bases). The CDR3 extends over 16 amino acids. Trimming stripped 0 bases from V and 0 bases from J, with 10 bases between. Germline assignment: CDR1 LGHNA and CDR2 YNFKEQ. As DNA, the CDR3 is TGTGCCAGCAGCCAAGACGGCGGGCCCAGCACAGATACGCAGTATTTT. It encodes CASSQDGGPSTDTQYF.

This clone was picked up a small number of times. This chain connects TRBV5-1 to TRBJ2-3, with 11 bases aligning to TRBD2. V was pared by 4 bases and J by 0 bases, with 7 bases of the junction left unmatched. Germline lookup yields CDR1 SGHRS and CDR2 YFSETQ. The CDR3 contains 17 residues. In DNA, the CDR3 is TGCGCCAGCAGCGCAACTAGCGGGGGATTTAGCACAGATACGCAGTATTTT. Translated, it gives CASSATSGGFSTDTQYF.

In nucleotides, the CDR3 is TGTGCCAGCAGTGACTGGACTAGCGGTACCACAGATACGCAGTATTTT. Amino acids: CASSDWTSGTTDTQYF. The V gene is TRBV25-1, the J gene TRBJ2-3; 10 bases match TRBD2. J lost 2 bases, V lost 3 bases, and 5 bases had no gene match. The V gene's germline CDR1 is MGHDK and CDR2 SYGVNS. This CDR3 spans 16 amino acids.